This T cell receptor beta chain was sequenced for a study of kidney transplant recipient with SARS-CoV-2 infection. The CDR3 extends over 17 amino acids. Germline lookup yields CDR1 MRHNA and CDR2 SNTAGT. TCRdb passed the reads through MiXCR, listing each CDR3 protein once. This table has 200,000 to 300,000 distinct CDR3 sequences, around 26% appearing once. A word on this clonotype: With a much larger clone just one base away, this may be a read error.

The clonotype comes from a male patient between 25 and 40 years old who had COVID-19 and was a kidney transplant recipient. Some T cells may trace back to the graft donor. The specimen comprised a blood sample, sampled at baseline and between days 110 and 120 from a kidney transplant recipient. The chain joins TRBV6-4 to TRBJ2-4; D is ambiguous. The DNA end is more similar to TRBJ1-2, so the J call may be wrong. CDR3 coding DNA: TGTGCCAGCAGTAACGTTGACTCACACGGAAAGACCTATGGCTACACCTTC. Amino acids: CASSNVDSHGKTYGYTF.